The TCR beta chain described here comes from a study of blood T cell repertoires in COVID-19. On the study more broadly: Samples came from the United States, Italy and Spain, spanning acute and convalescent COVID-19. T cells, B-cell-depleted T cells, or PBMCs supplied cDNA or gDNA.

Participants came from about 24 US areas, aged roughly 18 to 89 years. Participant-reported clinical history was the basis for cohort assignment. The table came from immunoSEQ multiplex PCR; TCRdb's copy has only in-frame clones and leaves some out. The table has 200,000 or so clones, approximately 86% seen once; the top ten hold about 4.1%. CDR1 SGDLS and CDR2 YYNGEE come from the germline V gene. CDR3 length: 15 amino acids. V gave up 4 bases and J gave up 0 bases; unmatched junction bases: 2. This receptor was obtained from a woman aged 40-49 years with acute COVID-19. This sequence joins TRBV9 and TRBJ2-3; 10 bases agree with TRBD2. Material: PBMCs or T cells enriched from blood (not recorded which). CDR3 sequence reads: CASSPSGGSTDTQYF. The DNA for the CDR3 is TGTGCCAGCAGCCCTAGCGGGGGTAGCACAGATACGCAGTATTTT.